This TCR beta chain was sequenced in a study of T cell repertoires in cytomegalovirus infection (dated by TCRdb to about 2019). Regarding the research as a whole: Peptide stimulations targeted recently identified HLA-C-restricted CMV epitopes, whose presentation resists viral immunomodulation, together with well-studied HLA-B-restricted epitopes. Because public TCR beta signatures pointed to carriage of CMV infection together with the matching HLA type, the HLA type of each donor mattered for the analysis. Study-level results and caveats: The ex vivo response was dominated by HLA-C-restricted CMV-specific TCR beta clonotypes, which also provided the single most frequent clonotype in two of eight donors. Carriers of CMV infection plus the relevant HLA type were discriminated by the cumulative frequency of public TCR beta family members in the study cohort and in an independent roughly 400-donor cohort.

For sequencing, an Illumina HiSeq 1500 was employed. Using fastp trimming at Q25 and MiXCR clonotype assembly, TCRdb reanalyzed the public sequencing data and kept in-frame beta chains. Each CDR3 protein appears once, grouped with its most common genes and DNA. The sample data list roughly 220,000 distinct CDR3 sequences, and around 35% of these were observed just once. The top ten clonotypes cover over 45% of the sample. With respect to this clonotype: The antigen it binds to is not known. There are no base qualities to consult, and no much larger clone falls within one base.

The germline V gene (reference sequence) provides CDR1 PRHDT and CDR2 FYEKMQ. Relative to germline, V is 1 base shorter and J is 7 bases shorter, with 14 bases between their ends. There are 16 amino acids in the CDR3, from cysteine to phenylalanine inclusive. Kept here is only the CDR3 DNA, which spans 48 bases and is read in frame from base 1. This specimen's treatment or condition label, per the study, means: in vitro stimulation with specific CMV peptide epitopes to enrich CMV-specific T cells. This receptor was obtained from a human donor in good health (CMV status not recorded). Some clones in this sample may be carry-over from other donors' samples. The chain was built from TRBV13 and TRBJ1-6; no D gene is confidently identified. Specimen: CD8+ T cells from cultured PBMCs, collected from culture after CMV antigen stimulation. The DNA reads TGTGCCAGCAGCTTAGCCCGCAGGACCATGAATTCACCCCTCCACTTT. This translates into CASSLARRTMNSPLHF.